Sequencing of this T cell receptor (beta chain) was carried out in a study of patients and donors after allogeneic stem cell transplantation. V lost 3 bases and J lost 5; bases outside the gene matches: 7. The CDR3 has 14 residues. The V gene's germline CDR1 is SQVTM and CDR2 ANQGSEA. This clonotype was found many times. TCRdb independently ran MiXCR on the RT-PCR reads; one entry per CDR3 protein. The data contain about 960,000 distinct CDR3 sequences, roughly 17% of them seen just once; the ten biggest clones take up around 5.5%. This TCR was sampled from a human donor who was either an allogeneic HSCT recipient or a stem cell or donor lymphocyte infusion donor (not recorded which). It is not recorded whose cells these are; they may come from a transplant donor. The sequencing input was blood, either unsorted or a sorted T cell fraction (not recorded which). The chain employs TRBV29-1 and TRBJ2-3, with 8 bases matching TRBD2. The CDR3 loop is CSVEAGTRKDTQYF. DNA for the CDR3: TGCAGCGTTGAGGCCGGGACTAGAAAAGATACGCAGTATTTT.